This TCR beta chain was found in a study of T cell changes during pregnancy in multiple sclerosis. Germline V gene data show CDR1 as LNHDA and CDR2 as SQIVND (reference sequence). The CDR3 has 15 amino acids. Trimming cost V 4 bases and J 2 bases, with 15 bases left between them. Here immunoSEQ multiplex PCR was the method, and the copy in TCRdb shows in-frame clones only, minus some. The table has 50,000 to 80,000 clones, 91% seen once. The TCR sequence derives from a female donor with multiple sclerosis, enrolled in a pregnancy study. The material sequenced was CD8+ T cells from peripheral blood mononuclear cells, taken before pregnancy. The chain recombines TRBV19 with TRBJ2-7; D may be TRBD1 (6 bases). The CDR3 coding sequence is TGTGCCAGTAGTAGTGCTGGACAGCTAGCCTACGAGCAGTACTTC. This codes for CASSSAGQLAYEQYF.